These 4 T cell receptor beta chains came from one sample sequenced in a study of blood T cells in healthy people across ages. Together with a sample-barcoded 5' primer, a J-beta primer mix was included in a second PCR lasting about 7 to 12 cycles. MiXCR was run by TCRdb on the 5' RACE reads, yielding one entry per CDR3 protein. The table records 750,000 to 950,000 distinct CDR3 sequences, 50% to 65% of them present only once. Source material: blood. These receptors came from a man older than 75 in good health.

This clonotype was seen a handful of times. This sequence joins TRBV6-5 and TRBJ2-5; TRBD2 might be the D (6 bases). This CDR3 is 13 amino acids long. The germline V gene has CDR1 MNHEY and CDR2 SVGAGI. V was cut by 5 bases and J by 5 bases, with 12 bases left in between. The DNA of the CDR3 is TGTGCCAGCAGTGGGACTCTGGTGGAGACCCAGTACTTC. Translating gives CASSGTLVETQYF.

This clonotype turned up a few times. The chain uses TRBV7-9 and TRBJ1-5; perhaps TRBD1 as D (5 bases). This CDR3 region has 13 residues. V was cut by 6 bases and J by 4 bases, with 10 bases left in between. Per germline, CDR1 SEHNR and CDR2 FQNEAQ (reference sequence). The CDR3: CASRPEGNQPQHF. CDR3 nucleotide sequence: TGTGCCAGCAGACCGGAGGGGAATCAGCCCCAGCATTTT.

This clonotype has just a few counts. The chain links TRBV6-5 to TRBJ1-1; no reliable D call. The CDR3 sequence is 15 residues long. Trimming stripped 0 bases from V and 4 bases from J, with 12 bases between. Germline V gives CDR1 MNHEY, CDR2 SVGAGI. The CDR3 here is CASSYSIGWGTEAFF. The CDR3 DNA follows: TGTGCCAGCAGTTACTCTATCGGGTGGGGCACTGAAGCTTTCTTT.

The chain has TRBV28 and TRBJ1-2; D is perhaps TRBD1 (6 bases). V gave up 4 bases and J gave up 7 bases, with 19 bases separating them. CDR1 MDHEN and CDR2 SYDVKM come from the germline V gene. The CDR3 has 15 amino acids. In DNA form, the CDR3 reads TGTGCCAGCAGTTCAAACAGGGCGCCGTTAGGTGGCTACACCTTC. Amino acid sequence: CASSSNRAPLGGYTF.